Following are 21 T cell receptor beta chains from one sample sequenced in a study of T cell clonality in common variable immunodeficiency. The repertoire was sequenced with immunoSEQ multiplex PCR; TCRdb's copy has only in-frame clones and lacks some. The sample includes roughly 79,000 clones, none of them occurring once. The sequencing sample was made of peripheral blood mononuclear cells. The receptors shown here come from a person aged 18 to 70 in good health.

The table lists this clone with many counts. The CDR3 extends 3 residues past the end of the read, so its final part is completed from the germline J gene. The chain combines TRBV7-3 with TRBJ1-2; perhaps TRBD1 as D (5 bases). Germline V gene lookup returns CDR1 SGHTA and CDR2 FQGTGA. This CDR3 has 14 residues. V was pared by 3 bases and J by 2 bases, with 10 bases between. The CDR3 region is CASSLKGLNYGYTF. The CDR3 bases that were read are TGTGCCAGCAGCTTGAAGGGGTTGAACTATGGC.

This clone was counted only a few times. The read falls 3 residues short of the CDR3 end, and the missing part is taken from the germline J gene. The chain uses TRBV18 and TRBJ2-3; D unresolved. Germline CDR1 and CDR2: KGHSH and LQKENI. The CDR3 is made up of 13 amino acids. V lost 1 base to trimming and J lost 5 bases, with 7 bases between them. The chain's CDR3 is CASSPRDGDTQYF. The sequenced CDR3 bases are TGTGCCAGCTCACCACGCGATGGAGATACG.

This clone appeared many times. The CDR3 goes on 3 residues after the read ends, and that part is filled in from the germline J gene. The chain uses TRBV18 and TRBJ2-2; 8 nucleotides agree with TRBD1. Losses at the gene ends were 8 bases for V and 5 bases for J; bases not matched to a gene: 10. CDR3 size: 15 residues. The germline CDR1 and CDR2 sequences are KGHSH and LQKENI. Incomplete CDR3 DNA: TGTGCCAGCCCCGCCGGGACAGGAGGGACCGGGGAG. Protein sequence: CASPAGTGGTGE. The whole CDR3 reads CASPAGTGGTGELFF. The full variable domain, with the rest looked up from reference TRBV18 and TRBJ2-2, is NAGVMQNPRHLVRRRGQEARLRCSPMKGHSHVYWYRQLPEEGLKFMVYLQKENIIDESGMPKERFSAEFPKEGPSILRIQQVVRGDSAAYFCASPAGTGGTGELFFGEGSRLTVL.

This clone has a count of ten or more. The read stops 3 residues short of the end of the CDR3; the missing end is completed from the germline J gene. This chain uses TRBV10-1 with TRBJ1-2; 7 nucleotides agree with TRBD1. J lost 5 bases, V lost 3 bases, and 12 bases had no gene match. The V gene's germline CDR1 is WNHNN and CDR2 SYGVQD (reference sequence). The CDR3 extends over 16 amino acids. The CDR3 loop is CASSDSPSGQPYGYTF. The CDR3 DNA, read in part, is TGCGCCAGCAGTGACTCACCCTCGGGACAGCCTTATGGC.

In this sample, this clone turned up many times. From the germline J gene comes the end of the CDR3, since the read stops 3 residues before it. The chain uses TRBV7-8 and TRBJ1-3; 8 bases are a match to TRBD1. Germline V gene data show CDR1 as SGHVS and CDR2 as FQNEAQ. The CDR3 sequence is 14 residues long. The sequenced part of the CDR3 DNA is TGTGCCAGCAGCCTCGGGACAGGCTCCCCAACC. Amino acid sequence: CASSLGTGSPT. The CDR3 in full is CASSLGTGSPTIYF.

This clone has at least ten counts. The read comes to an end 3 residues before the CDR3 does, leaving the germline J gene to fill in the end. V and J are TRBV12-3 or TRBV12-4 and TRBJ2-5; D is ambiguous. The CDR3 length is 13 residues. Deletions cut 1 base from V and 2 bases from J, with 5 bases between. The covered CDR3 bases are TGTGCCAGCAGTTTAGGCAGACAAGAGACC. Translating gives CASSLGRQET. The entire CDR3 is CASSLGRQETQYF.

Ten or more counts support this clone. Read data end 3 residues before the CDR3 end; the end is taken from the germline J gene. The chain has TRBV7-2 and TRBJ1-5; D is uncertain. V shed 1 base and J shed 5 bases, with 12 bases lying between them. This CDR3 comprises 15 residues. Germline loops: CDR1 SGHTA, CDR2 FQGNSA. The part of the CDR3 DNA that was read is TGTGCCAGCAGCTTAGGAAGCCGTCAGGATCAGCCC. Encoded protein: CASSLGSRQDQP. The full CDR3 is CASSLGSRQDQPQHF.

This clone was detected ten times or more. The read ends 3 residues early relative to the CDR3; the germline J gene fills the gap. This chain links TRBV7-8 with TRBJ2-7; 10 bases line up with TRBD2. CDR1 is SGHVS, CDR2 FQNEAQ, per germline. The CDR3 consists of 14 residues. Trimming cost V 6 bases and J 0 bases; bases outside gene matches: 2. The part of the CDR3 DNA that was read is TGTGCCAGCAGACAGCGGGAGGGCTCCTACGAG. Its translation is CASRQREGSYE. The CDR3 as a whole reads CASRQREGSYEQYF.

This clone came up many times. The read terminates 3 residues ahead of where the CDR3 ends, so the germline J gene completes it. The chain employs TRBV19 and TRBJ2-1; TRBD2 matches at 10 bases. This CDR3 has 16 residues. Germline-derived CDR1 and CDR2 are LNHDA and SQIVND (reference sequence). J gave up 6 bases and V 6 bases, and 11 bases lay outside the gene matches. The CDR3 DNA, read in part, is TGTGCCAGTAGGAGACAAGCTAGCGGGAGTTTCAATGAG. It yields the protein CASRRQASGSFNE. From start to end, the CDR3 is CASRRQASGSFNEQFF.

This clone was recorded at least ten times. CDR3 bases read: TGTGCCAGCAGTGGACAGGACCGCTCTGGGGCCAACGTC. Its translation is CASSGQDRSGANV. The full CDR3 protein is CASSGQDRSGANVLTF. The J gene is TRBJ2-6, the V gene TRBV2; possibly TRBD1 for D (6 bases). From the germline J gene comes the end of the CDR3, since the read stops 3 residues before it. This CDR3 has 16 amino acids. Germline V CDR1 and CDR2: SNHLY, FYNNEI. Trimming shortened V by 4 bases and J by 0 bases, and 10 bases separated the two germline ends.

At least ten counts were recorded for this clone. The read terminates 3 residues before the CDR3 end, so the remaining end is supplied by the germline J gene. The V and J genes are TRBV5-1 and TRBJ1-5, with 7 bases aligning to TRBD1. Losses at the gene ends were 3 bases for V and 5 bases for J; bases not matched to a gene: 2. The V gene's germline CDR1 is SGHRS and CDR2 YFSETQ. The CDR3 is made up of 13 amino acids. The CDR3 spells CASSWGTDQPQHF. CDR3 bases read: TGCGCCAGCAGCTGGGGGACAGATCAGCCC.

This clone was found many times. The CDR3 end lies 3 residues beyond the end of the read and is filled in from the germline J gene. The chain joins TRBV5-1 to TRBJ2-5; 7 bases line up with TRBD2. Germline assignment: CDR1 SGHRS and CDR2 YFSETQ. J was trimmed by 5 bases and V by 2 bases; bases with no gene match: 9. The CDR3 is 15 amino acids. The CDR3: CASSLSRRGGETQYF. The DNA read from the CDR3 is TGCGCCAGCAGCTTATCCCGACGGGGAGGGGAGACC.

This clone was picked up many times. The sequenced fragment ends 3 residues before the CDR3 boundary, so the rest is inferred from the germline J gene. The gene calls are TRBV7-2 and TRBJ2-3; no reliable D call. The length of the CDR3 is 12 residues. From germline, CDR1 is SGHTA and CDR2 FQGNSA. Trimming removed 4 bases from V and 2 bases from J, with 4 bases in between. CDR3 loop: CASSWLTDTQYF. The covered CDR3 bases are TGTGCCAGCAGCTGGCTCACAGATACG.

This clone has a count of ten or more. With the read ending 3 residues before the CDR3 end, the germline J gene is used to fill in that end. The chain joins TRBV10-3 to TRBJ2-7; 9 bases are shared with TRBD1. This CDR3 spans 14 amino acids. Germline loops: CDR1 ENHRY, CDR2 SYGVKD. Losses at the gene ends were 6 bases for V and 5 bases for J; bases not matched to a gene: 8. Incomplete CDR3 DNA: TGTGCCATCAGCCCGGGACAGGGTATCAACGAG. This gives the protein CAISPGQGINE. The entire CDR3 is CAISPGQGINEQYF.

Comments on this clone: The missing CDR3 end, 3 residues past where the read stops, is filled in from the germline J gene. The chain combines TRBV10-2 with TRBJ2-3; 9 bases are shared with TRBD2. Losses at the gene ends were 8 bases for V and 2 bases for J; bases not matched to a gene: 5. This CDR3 has 14 amino acids. CDR1 and CDR2 from the germline V gene are WSHSY and SAAADI. CDR3 sequence: CASGLAGATDTQYF. The DNA read from the CDR3 is TGCGCCAGCGGATTAGCGGGAGCCACAGATACG.

This clone was detected ten times or more. The sequenced fragment ends 3 residues before the CDR3 boundary, so the rest is inferred from the germline J gene. The genes are TRBV9 and TRBJ2-1; a possible D gene is TRBD1 (6 bases). Trimming took 3 bases from V and 6 from J, leaving 10 bases between them. The CDR3 is 13 amino acids. Germline CDR1 reads SGDLS; CDR2 reads YYNGEE. This chain's CDR3 is CASSEDRGNEQFF. The part of the CDR3 DNA that was read is TGTGCCAGCAGCGAGGACAGAGGCAATGAG. The full variable domain, rest sourced from reference TRBV9 and TRBJ2-1, is DSGVTQTPKHLITATGQRVTLRCSPRSGDLSVYWYQQSLDQGLQFLIQYYNGEERAKGNILERFSAQQFPDLHSELNLSSLELGDSALYFCASSEDRGNEQFFGPGTRLTVL.

This clone was observed many times. The read ends 3 residues early relative to the CDR3; the germline J gene fills the gap. The genes are TRBV20-1 and TRBJ1-3; 7 bases fit TRBD1. The germline gives CDR1 DFQATT, CDR2 SNEGSKA (reference sequence). The CDR3 contains 14 residues. Trimming cost V 6 bases and J 3 bases; bases outside gene matches: 8. The sequenced part of the CDR3 DNA is TGCAGTGCCCGCCGAGACAGGGATGGAAACACC. Translating gives CSARRDRDGNT. The whole CDR3 protein is CSARRDRDGNTIYF.

This clone has a count of ten or more. The read stops 3 residues short of the end of the CDR3; the missing end is completed from the germline J gene. This chain uses TRBV5-4 with TRBJ2-7; TRBD2 is a possible D gene (5 bases). CDR1 SGHNT and CDR2 YYREEE come from the germline V gene (reference sequence). Trimming removed 2 bases at V and 6 bases at J, with 15 bases between. There are 14 residues in the CDR3. CDR3 DNA (partial): TGTGCCAGCAGCTTTCCGGGATCCGGGGTCGAG. Translating gives CASSFPGSGVE. The entire CDR3 is CASSFPGSGVEQYF.

This clone has a count of ten or more. The CDR3 end lies 3 residues beyond the end of the read and is filled in from the germline J gene. J is TRBJ2-3 and V is TRBV29-1; TRBD1 agrees at 9 bases. Germline V gene data show CDR1 as SQVTM and CDR2 as ANQGSEA. V lost 3 bases to trimming and J lost 4 bases; unmatched junction nucleotides: 5. CDR3 length: 14 amino acids. The DNA read from the CDR3 is TGCAGCGTTGACCCCACAGGGGGCGCAGATACG. It is translated as CSVDPTGGADT. The entire CDR3 protein reads CSVDPTGGADTQYF.

This clone was found many times. The observed sequence ends 3 residues before the CDR3 terminus, with the missing tail filled in from the germline J gene. The genes are TRBV5-1 and TRBJ2-7; D gene ambiguous. V shed 0 bases and J shed 6 bases, with 10 bases lying between them. The V gene's germline CDR1 is SGHRS and CDR2 YFSETQ. CDR3 length: 13 amino acids. The CDR3 is CASSLASQIEQYF. CDR3 DNA (partial): TGCGCCAGCAGCTTGGCCTCCCAGATCGAG.

This clone has ten or more counts. The CDR3 goes on 3 residues after the read ends, and that part is filled in from the germline J gene. This sequence joins TRBV20-1 and TRBJ2-3, with D unclear. V lost 3 bases to trimming and J lost 0 bases, with 19 bases between them. CDR1 is DFQATT and CDR2 is SNEGSKA in the germline V gene (reference sequence). This CDR3 has 17 amino acids. The CDR3 DNA, read in part, is TGCAGTGCTAGTCCGACGCGGCGGAATCCTAGCACAGATACG. Its protein product is CSASPTRRNPSTDT. The full CDR3 protein reads CSASPTRRNPSTDTQYF.